Listed below are T cell receptor beta chains from one sample, sequenced in a study of regulatory T cells in long-lasting Graves disease. TCRdb used MiXCR to reprocess the multiplex PCR reads, holding one entry per CDR3 protein. The table includes hundreds of thousands of distinct CDR3 sequences, 15% to 20% detected once. These data also featured in a second study, about T cells in Graves' hyperthyroidism and ophthalmopathy.

Sample: peripheral blood mononuclear cells (PBMCs), taken at new diagnosis, from a patient treated with antithyroid drugs. The receptors stem from a man aged 18 to 35 with Graves disease. The CDR3 runs from the conserved cysteine through the conserved F or W. A D gene is named only where the DNA matches it firmly. Clone sizes are given selectively: once, few, many, or a class where the clone is expanded.

TRBJ2-3,-,TRBD2,TRBV5-1,TGCGCCAGCAATTTGGGGCTAGCGGGAGCTACCGTTGATACGCAGTATTTT,CASNLGLAGATVDTQYF
TRBJ1-4,few,-,TRBV24-1,TGTGCCACCAGTGAGGGCAGGAGCTTCGGTAATGAAAAACTGTTTTTT,CATSEGRSFGNEKLFF
TRBJ2-7,many,-,TRBV7-2,TGTGCCAGCAGCTTAGGGGTACAGCAGTCCTACGAGCAGTACTTC,CASSLGVQQSYEQYF
TRBJ1-1,-,-,TRBV5-1,TGCGCCAGCAGTTCCACCACAGGAGGCACTGAAGCTTTCTTT,CASSSTTGGTEAFF
TRBJ2-1,many,-,TRBV27,TGTGCCAGCAGTTTGGTGCTAGCGAGGAATGAGCAGTTCTTC,CASSLVLARNEQFF
TRBJ2-5,many,-,TRBV20-1,TGCAGTGCTAGTGGTCAACCTACCCGGGAGACCCAGTACTTC,CSASGQPTRETQYF
TRBJ1-3,-,-,TRBV2,TGTGCCACCCTGGGGGTCACAGCGACGATCTCTGGAAACACCATATATTTT,CATLGVTATISGNTIYF
TRBJ1-1,-,-,TRBV27,TGTGCCAGCAGTTTAGGGGGGGGCTTCTCAGAAGCTTTCTTT,CASSLGGGFSEAFF
TRBJ2-7,-,TRBD2,TRBV20-1,TGCAGTGCTAGAGCCGGGACTAGCGGCTCCTACGAGCAGTACTTC,CSARAGTSGSYEQYF
TRBJ1-5,-,TRBD1,TRBV15,TGTGCCACCAGCAGAGGGGGATGGGACAGACGAAATCAGCCCCAGCATTTT,CATSRGGWDRRNQPQHF
TRBJ1-1,-,TRBD1,TRBV5-1,TGCGCCAGCAGCTGGAGGACAGGGAACACTGAAGCTTTCTTT,CASSWRTGNTEAFF
TRBJ2-3,-,-,TRBV10-1,TGCGCCAGCAGTCCTGGAAGACTCCTGAATGGTACGCAGTATTTT,CASSPGRLLNGTQYF
TRBJ2-1,few,TRBD1,TRBV7-9,TGTGCCAGCAGCCCCTCGACAGGGGTAAGGAATGAGCAGTTCTTC,CASSPSTGVRNEQFF
TRBJ1-2,-,-,TRBV5-6,TGTGCCAGCAGCTTGTCCAGTTGGTCCGGGGACTATGGCTACACCTTC,CASSLSSWSGDYGYTF
TRBJ2-1,many,TRBD2,TRBV7-3,TGTGCCAGCAGCTTAACGGGTAGCGGGAGGGGGAATGAGCAGTTCTTC,CASSLTGSGRGNEQFF
TRBJ2-7,many,TRBD1,TRBV30,TGTGCCTGGATGGGGGACAGGGTCGAGCAGTACTTC,CAWMGDRVEQYF
TRBJ2-2,many,-,TRBV28,TGTGCCAGCAGTTTGGCGGGCGCGAACACCGGGGAGCTGTTTTTT,CASSLAGANTGELFF
TRBJ1-6,few,-,TRBV28,TGTGCCAGCAACCTTCCCGGGCTTCTCTCGGATTCACCCCTCCACTTT,CASNLPGLLSDSPLHF
TRBJ2-2,many,TRBD1,TRBV5-1,TGCGCCAGCAGCTCGACAGGGGCGATTAACACCGGGGAGCTGTTTTTT,CASSSTGAINTGELFF
TRBJ1-5,many,-,TRBV5-5,TGTGCCAGCAGCCCGGCGGGCAATCAGCCCCAGCATTTT,CASSPAGNQPQHF
TRBJ2-2,few,-,TRBV9,TGTGCCAGCAGCGTAGACGGGACGAACACCGGGGAGCTGTTTTTT,CASSVDGTNTGELFF
TRBJ1-4,few,-,TRBV7-3,TGTGCCAGCAGCTCACGAGGGGTTGTCGGTGAAAAACTGTTTTTT,CASSSRGVVGEKLFF
TRBJ2-1,many,-,TRBV27,TGTGCCAGCAGTTTAGGGACGGCCTCCTACAATGAGCAGTTCTTC,CASSLGTASYNEQFF
TRBJ1-1,many,TRBD1,TRBV12-3/TRBV12-4,TGTGCCAGCAGCCGCGGGACAGGGGGGATCCTGAACACTGAAGCTTTCTTT,CASSRGTGGILNTEAFF
TRBJ1-3,many,-,TRBV5-1,TGCGCCAGCAGCTCAAAACAGGGCATCTCTGGAAACACCATATATTTT,CASSSKQGISGNTIYF
TRBJ1-2,few,-,TRBV11-2,TGTGCCAGCAGCCCAAGGACAGCGGTGGGGAATGGCTACACCTTC,CASSPRTAVGNGYTF
TRBJ2-1,many,TRBD2,TRBV11-2,TGTGCCAGCAGCCTAGGACTAGCGGGAGGGCCCGACAATGAGCAGTTCTTC,CASSLGLAGGPDNEQFF
TRBJ1-6,few,-,TRBV7-6,TGTGCCAGCAGCTTAGAAGAGGATTCACCCCTCCACTTT,CASSLEEDSPLHF
TRBJ2-5,-,-,TRBV19,TGTGCCAGTAGTATAAACGTGAGACGGACAAGCCGGGAGACCCAGTACTTC,CASSINVRRTSRETQYF
TRBJ1-2,many,-,TRBV6-9,TGTGCCAGCAGTTACTCTGTGACAGTTGGCTACACCTTC,CASSYSVTVGYTF
TRBJ1-6,many,TRBD1,TRBV28,TGTGCCAGCAACCTACTGACAGGGGTAAATTCACCCCTCCACTTT,CASNLLTGVNSPLHF
TRBJ2-1,many,-,TRBV27,TGTGCCAGCATAACTAACCCGGGACGCATGTTCTTC,CASITNPGRMFF
TRBJ2-5,few,-,TRBV7-9,TGTGCCAGCAGCTTAGGTCGACGGTATGAAGAGACCCAGTACTTC,CASSLGRRYEETQYF
TRBJ2-7,few,-,TRBV6-1,TGTGCCAGCCTAGGGACCCTTTCCTACGAGCAGTACTTC,CASLGTLSYEQYF
TRBJ1-1,few,TRBD1,TRBV7-9,TGTGCCAGCAGCTTTTCGACAGGGCCTGAAGCTTTCTTT,CASSFSTGPEAFF
TRBJ2-1,few,TRBD2,TRBV5-1,TGCGCCAGCAGCTTGGGACTAGCGGGAGGGGAGCATGAGCAGTTCTTC,CASSLGLAGGEHEQFF
TRBJ2-1,many,TRBD2,TRBV7-9,TGTGCCAGCAGAACTAGCGGGAGGGCCCATGAGCAGTTCTTC,CASRTSGRAHEQFF
TRBJ2-3,-,-,TRBV10-2,TGCGCCAGCGCCCTCGGGGGGCGGCGGACAGATACGCAGTATTTT,CASALGGRRTDTQYF
TRBJ2-2,-,TRBD2,TRBV5-4,TGTGCCAGCAGCTTAATGGCGGGAGCCGTGTCCGGGGAGCTGTTTTTT,CASSLMAGAVSGELFF
TRBJ1-1,-,-,TRBV2,TGTGCCAGCAGTGAAACCGGGGGCATGAACACTGAAGCTTTCTTT,CASSETGGMNTEAFF
TRBJ2-7,-,TRBD1,TRBV2,TGTGCCAGCAGCTTAGAGTTGAAGGGGGCGCGCGAGCAGTACTTC,CASSLELKGAREQYF
TRBJ2-1,many,TRBD1,TRBV24-1,TGTGCCACCAGTGATGCCGCCCAGGGGGCAGTGAATGAGCAGTTCTTC,CATSDAAQGAVNEQFF
TRBJ1-2,few,-,TRBV20-1,TGCAGTGCTAGAGTGAACAGGGTTTACGGCTACACCTTC,CSARVNRVYGYTF
TRBJ2-1,many,-,TRBV7-9,TGTGCCAGCAAGGAGCTCGCGGGAACCGGAGAGCAGTTCTTC,CASKELAGTGEQFF
TRBJ2-4,-,TRBD2,TRBV29-1,TGCGGCATCCGACTATTGAGCGGGGATCTCAAAAACATTCAGTACTTC,CGIRLLSGDLKNIQYF
TRBJ2-7,many,-,TRBV3-1,TGTGCCAGCAGCCGGAGGGGGGGCTACGAGCAGTACTTC,CASSRRGGYEQYF
TRBJ2-2,few,TRBD2,TRBV4-1,TGCGCCAGCAGCCAAGATTATGGCGGGAGCAACACCGGGGAGCTGTTTTTT,CASSQDYGGSNTGELFF
TRBJ2-3,-,-,TRBV28,TGTGCCAGCCAGTTCGGACAAACCAAGGATACGCAGTATTTT,CASQFGQTKDTQYF
TRBJ1-2,-,-,TRBV20-1,TGCAGTGCTAGTCCAGGGCTCCCCGGCTACACCTTC,CSASPGLPGYTF
TRBJ2-2,many,-,TRBV30,TGTGCCTGGAGGCCCCCAAACACCGGGGAGCTGTTTTTT,CAWRPPNTGELFF
TRBJ2-7,many,TRBD2,TRBV27,TGTGCCAGCAGTTTATCAGTGGCTAGCGGTTACGAGCAGTACTTC,CASSLSVASGYEQYF
TRBJ2-3,-,TRBD2,TRBV20-1,TGCAGTGCTAGAGACCTGAAACTAGCGGGAAGCACAGATACGCAGTATTTT,CSARDLKLAGSTDTQYF
TRBJ1-1,-,TRBD1,TRBV12-3/TRBV12-4,TGTGCCAGCAGTATGGACAGGGGGCGATTGACTGAAGCTTTCTTT,CASSMDRGRLTEAFF
TRBJ2-3,few,TRBD2,TRBV5-1,TGCGCCAGCAGCTTGGAGACTAGCGGGACGACAGATACGCAGTATTTT,CASSLETSGTTDTQYF